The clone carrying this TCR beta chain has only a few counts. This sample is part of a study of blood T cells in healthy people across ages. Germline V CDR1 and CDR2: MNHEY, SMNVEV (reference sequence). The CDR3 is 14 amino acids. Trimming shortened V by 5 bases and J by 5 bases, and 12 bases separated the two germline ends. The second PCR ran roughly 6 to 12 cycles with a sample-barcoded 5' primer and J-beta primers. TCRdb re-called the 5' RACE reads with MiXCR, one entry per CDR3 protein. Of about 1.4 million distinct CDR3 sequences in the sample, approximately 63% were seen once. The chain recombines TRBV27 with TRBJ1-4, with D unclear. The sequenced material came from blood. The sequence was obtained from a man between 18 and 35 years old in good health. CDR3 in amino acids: CASSSSGVNEKLFF. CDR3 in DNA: TGTGCCAGCAGTAGTTCCGGGGTCAATGAAAAACTGTTTTTT. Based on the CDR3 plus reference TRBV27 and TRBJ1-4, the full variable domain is EAQVTQNPRYLITVTGKKLTVTCSQNMNHEYMSWYRQDPGLGLRQIYYSMNVEVTDKGDVPEGYKVSRKEKRNFPLILESPSPNQTSLYFCASSSSGVNEKLFFGSGTQLSVL.